The source of this T cell receptor (beta chain) is a study of blood T cells in healthy people across ages (dated by TCRdb to about 2015). With respect to the entire study: In model experiments, template switching captured about one uniquely barcoded TCR beta cDNA molecule for every two T cells. To track age-related changes in TCR beta repertoire diversity, the study relied on deep sequencing normalized with unique cDNA molecular identifiers. The donors were split into four age groups: young (average 16 years), middle-aged (over 35), aged (62) and long-lived (approximately 80). To avoid experimental bias, donors of different ages were spread randomly across the sequencing lanes. The study analyzed two additional independent replicas of 1 million unique cDNA reads from the same blood draw for two donors, one aged 18 to 29 and one aged 80 or older.

The CDR3 runs 14 residues from the cysteine to the phenylalanine. Only CDR3 DNA is held: 42 bases, read in frame from base 1. CDR1 and CDR2, looked up from the germline V gene, are MGHRA and YSYEKL. At the junction V is shortened by 3 bases and J by 6 bases; bases outside the gene matches: 4. Library preparation employed 5' RACE. Sequenced using an Illumina HiSeq 2500. A second PCR of about 7 to 12 cycles was run with a J-beta primer mix and a sample-barcoded 5' primer. Each TCR beta cDNA molecule received a unique molecular identifier from a template-switch 5' adaptor carrying 12 random nucleotides. At least 2.5 million CDR3-containing paired-end reads were obtained from each sample. First-strand cDNA was synthesized from all RNA with the Mint cDNA synthesis kit, primed by a TRBC-specific oligonucleotide. Following uracil-DNA glycosylase treatment, all cDNA underwent a first 18-cycle PCR with the universal primers M1SS and BC2_uni_R. In the source study's methods: Each sample was normalized by randomly selecting 1 million high-quality reads, each carrying a distinct molecular identifier. Reads with shared molecular identifiers were discarded instead of being binned into consensus sequences. MiTCR, set to a Q25 quality threshold and the strictest error-elimination algorithm, was used for CDR3 identification, clonotype clustering and error correction. Lower-bound total TCR beta diversity was estimated with a nonparametric unseen species model using Euler transformation. The public reads were run again by TCRdb, first through fastp at Q25 and then through MiXCR, and only productive beta chains were kept. For every CDR3 protein sequence, its rows merge into one entry that carries the most common genes and DNA. The V and J calls shown here were made by TCRdb, not taken from the authors' results. Within this sample are hundreds of thousands of distinct CDR3 sequences, with approximately 49% of them counted one time only. Roughly 13% of the sample belongs to the ten largest clones.

This clonotype was detected only a few times. Its antigen is unknown. Base qualities are not at hand, and no much larger clone is one base apart. General findings and caveats noted by the study authors: There was a strong correlation between observed TCR beta diversity and the percentage of naive T cells measured by flow cytometry. Because donor CMV infection status was unknown, age-related changes in expanded clonotypes were potentially confounded. The long-lived group showed more naive CD4+ T cells, fewer expanded clones and increased TCR diversity than the aged group, suggesting age selection. As age increased, observed TCR beta diversity per million T cells dropped in a roughly linear way, and a significant reduction was already evident by age 40. Bulk unsorted PBMC profiling prevented conclusive comparison of naive and antigen-experienced compartments. Estimates of total diversity from one million sequenced T cells were regarded as lower bounds and underestimates.

Donors were roughly 40 systemically healthy Caucasian individuals from Russia aged roughly 6 to 90 years. Ten milliliters of peripheral blood were drawn from each donor into EDTA-treated Vacutainer tubes. PBMCs were isolated by Ficoll-Paque density-gradient centrifugation, with at least 7 million obtained per sample. Total RNA, at least 5 micrograms per sample, was extracted from PBMCs with Trizol reagent. The percentages of naive CD45RAhigh/CD27high T cells were determined by flow cytometry on a PBMC aliquot from every donor. The sequence joins TRBV4-1 to TRBJ1-2, with 10 bases aligning to TRBD1. This TCR derives from a man aged 30 to 39 in good health. Sequencing was done on a sample of blood. The CDR3 is CASSQDRGLNGYTF. The nucleotides read TGCGCCAGCAGCCAGGACAGGGGGTTAAATGGCTACACCTTC.